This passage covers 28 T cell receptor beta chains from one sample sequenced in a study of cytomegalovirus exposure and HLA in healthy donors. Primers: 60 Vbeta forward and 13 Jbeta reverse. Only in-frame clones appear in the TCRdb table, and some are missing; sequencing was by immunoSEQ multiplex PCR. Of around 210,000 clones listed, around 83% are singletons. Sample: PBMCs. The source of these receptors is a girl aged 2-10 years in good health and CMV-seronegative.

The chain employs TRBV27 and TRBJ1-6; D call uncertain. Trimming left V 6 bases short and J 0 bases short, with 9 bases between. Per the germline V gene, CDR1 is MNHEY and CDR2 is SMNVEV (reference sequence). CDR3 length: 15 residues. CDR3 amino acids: CASSPGDSYNSPLHF. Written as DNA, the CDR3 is TGTGCCAGCAGCCCCGGGGACTCCTATAATTCACCCCTCCACTTT.

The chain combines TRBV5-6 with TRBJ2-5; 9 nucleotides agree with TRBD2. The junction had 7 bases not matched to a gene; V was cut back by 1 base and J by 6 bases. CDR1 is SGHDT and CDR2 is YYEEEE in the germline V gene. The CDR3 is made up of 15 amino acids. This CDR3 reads CASSLSSSGMKTQYF. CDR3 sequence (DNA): TGTGCCAGCAGCTTGAGTTCTAGCGGGATGAAGACCCAGTACTTC.

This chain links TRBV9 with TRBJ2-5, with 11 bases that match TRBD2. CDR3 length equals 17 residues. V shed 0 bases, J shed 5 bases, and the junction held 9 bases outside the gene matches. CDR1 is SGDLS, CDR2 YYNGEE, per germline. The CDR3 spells CASSVGGSGRAVETQYF. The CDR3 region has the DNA TGTGCCAGCAGCGTAGGGGGTAGCGGGAGGGCCGTGGAGACCCAGTACTTC.

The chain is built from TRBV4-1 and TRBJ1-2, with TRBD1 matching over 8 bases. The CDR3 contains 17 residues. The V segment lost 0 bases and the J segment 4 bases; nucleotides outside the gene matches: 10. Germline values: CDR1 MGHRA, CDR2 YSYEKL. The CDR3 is CASSQDRTGTISYGYTF. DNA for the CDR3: TGCGCCAGCAGCCAAGATCGGACAGGGACTATTTCCTATGGCTACACCTTC.

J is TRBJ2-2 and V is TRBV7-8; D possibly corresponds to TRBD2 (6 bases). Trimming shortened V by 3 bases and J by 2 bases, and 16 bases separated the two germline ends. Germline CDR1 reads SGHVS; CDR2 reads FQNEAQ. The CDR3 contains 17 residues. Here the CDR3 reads CASSLWGDLPNTGELFF. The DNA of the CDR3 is TGTGCCAGCAGCTTGTGGGGGGACTTACCCAACACCGGGGAGCTGTTTTTT.

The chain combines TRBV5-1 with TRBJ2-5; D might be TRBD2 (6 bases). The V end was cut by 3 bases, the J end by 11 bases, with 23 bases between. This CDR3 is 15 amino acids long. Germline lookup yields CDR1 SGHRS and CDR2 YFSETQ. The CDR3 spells CASSSGRVGSAEQYF. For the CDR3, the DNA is TGCGCCAGCAGCTCCGGGAGAGTGGGGTCGGCTGAGCAGTACTTC.

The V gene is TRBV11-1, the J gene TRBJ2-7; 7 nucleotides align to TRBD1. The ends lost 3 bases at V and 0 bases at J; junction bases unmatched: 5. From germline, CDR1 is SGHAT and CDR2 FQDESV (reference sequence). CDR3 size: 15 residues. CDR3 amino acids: CASSFGQDPSYEQYF. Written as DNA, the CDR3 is TGTGCCAGCAGCTTTGGACAGGACCCCTCCTACGAGCAGTACTTC.

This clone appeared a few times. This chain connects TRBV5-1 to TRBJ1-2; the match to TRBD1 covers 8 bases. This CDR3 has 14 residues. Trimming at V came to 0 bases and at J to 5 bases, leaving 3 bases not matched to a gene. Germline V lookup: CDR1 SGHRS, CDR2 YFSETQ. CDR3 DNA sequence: TGCGCCAGCAGCTTGGGTGGGACAGGTTATGGCTACACCTTC. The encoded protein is CASSLGGTGYGYTF.

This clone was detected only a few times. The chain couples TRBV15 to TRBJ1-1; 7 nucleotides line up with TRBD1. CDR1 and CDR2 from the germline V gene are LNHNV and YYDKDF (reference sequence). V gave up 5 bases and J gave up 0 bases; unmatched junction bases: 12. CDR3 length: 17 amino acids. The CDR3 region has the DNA TGTGCCACCAGCCGATGGGACAGCTTCTTCATGAACACTGAAGCTTTCTTT. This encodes CATSRWDSFFMNTEAFF.

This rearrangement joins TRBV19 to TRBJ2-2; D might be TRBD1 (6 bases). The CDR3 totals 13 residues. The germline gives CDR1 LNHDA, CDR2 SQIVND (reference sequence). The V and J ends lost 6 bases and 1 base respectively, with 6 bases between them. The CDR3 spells CASRTGNTGELFF. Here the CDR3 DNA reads TGTGCCAGTAGGACAGGGAACACCGGGGAGCTGTTTTTT.

CDR3 sequence (DNA): TGCGCCAGCAGGGAGTCTGGGGCCAACGTCCTGACTTTC. The encoded protein is CASRESGANVLTF. The V and J genes are TRBV5-1 and TRBJ2-6; D not resolved. CDR1 and CDR2 (germline): SGHRS, YFSETQ. The CDR3 runs 13 residues. V was trimmed by 5 bases and J by 1 base, leaving 4 bases between them.

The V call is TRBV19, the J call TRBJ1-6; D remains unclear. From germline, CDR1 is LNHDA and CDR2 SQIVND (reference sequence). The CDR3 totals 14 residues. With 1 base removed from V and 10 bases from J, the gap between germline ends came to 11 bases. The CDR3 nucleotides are TGTGCCAGTAGTATAGCTCTGGCACAATCACCCCTCCACTTT. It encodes CASSIALAQSPLHF. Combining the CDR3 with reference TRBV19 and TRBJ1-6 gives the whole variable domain DGGITQSPKYLFRKEGQNVTLSCEQNLNHDAMYWYRQDPGQGLRLIYYSQIVNDFQKGDIAEGYSVSREKKESFPLTVTSAQKNPTAFYLCASSIALAQSPLHFGNGTRLTVT.

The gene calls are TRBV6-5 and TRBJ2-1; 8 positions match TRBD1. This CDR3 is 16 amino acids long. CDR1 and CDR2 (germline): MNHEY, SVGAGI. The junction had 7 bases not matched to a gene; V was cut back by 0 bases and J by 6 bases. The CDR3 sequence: CASSYSRTGIGNEQFF. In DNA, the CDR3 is TGTGCCAGCAGTTACTCAAGGACAGGGATTGGCAATGAGCAGTTCTTC.

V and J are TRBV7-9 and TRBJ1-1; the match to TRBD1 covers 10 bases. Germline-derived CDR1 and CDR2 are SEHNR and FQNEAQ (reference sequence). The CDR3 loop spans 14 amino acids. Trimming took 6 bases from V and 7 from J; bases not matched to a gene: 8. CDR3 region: CASRSGQGVNEAFF. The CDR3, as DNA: TGTGCCAGCAGGAGTGGACAGGGGGTCAATGAAGCTTTCTTT.

CDR3 in DNA: TGCGCCAGCAGACCGGGGGACTTGACGACAGATACGCAGTATTTT. Translation: CASRPGDLTTDTQYF. The gene calls are TRBV5-1 and TRBJ2-3; D possibly corresponds to TRBD2 (6 bases). CDR1 and CDR2 from the germline V gene are SGHRS and YFSETQ. The CDR3 spans 15 residues. The ends were cut back, 5 bases at V and 3 bases at J, with 16 bases in the middle.

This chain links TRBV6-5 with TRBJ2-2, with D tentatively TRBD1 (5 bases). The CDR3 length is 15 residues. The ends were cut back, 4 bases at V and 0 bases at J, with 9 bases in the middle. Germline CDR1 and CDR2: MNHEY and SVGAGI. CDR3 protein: CASSWTIANTGELFF. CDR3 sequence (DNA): TGTGCCAGCAGTTGGACAATCGCGAACACCGGGGAGCTGTTTTTT.

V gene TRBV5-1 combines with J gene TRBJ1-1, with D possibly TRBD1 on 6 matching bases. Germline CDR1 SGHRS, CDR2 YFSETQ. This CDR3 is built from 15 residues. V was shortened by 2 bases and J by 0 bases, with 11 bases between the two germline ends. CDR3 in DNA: TGCGCCAGCAGCTTAGTGAAGGGGGTGAACACTGAAGCTTTCTTT. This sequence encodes CASSLVKGVNTEAFF. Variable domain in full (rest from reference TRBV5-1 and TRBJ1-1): KAGVTQTPRYLIKTRGQQVTLSCSPISGHRSVSWYQQTPGQGLQFLFEYFSETQRNKGNFPGRFSGRQFSNSRSEMNVSTLELGDSALYLCASSLVKGVNTEAFFGQGTRLTVV.

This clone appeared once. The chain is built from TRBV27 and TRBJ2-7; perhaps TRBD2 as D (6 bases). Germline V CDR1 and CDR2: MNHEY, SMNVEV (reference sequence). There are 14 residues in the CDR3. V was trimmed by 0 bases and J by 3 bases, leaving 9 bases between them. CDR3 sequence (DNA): TGTGCCAGCAGTTTATCGACGGGGGTCTACGAGCAGTACTTC. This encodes CASSLSTGVYEQYF.

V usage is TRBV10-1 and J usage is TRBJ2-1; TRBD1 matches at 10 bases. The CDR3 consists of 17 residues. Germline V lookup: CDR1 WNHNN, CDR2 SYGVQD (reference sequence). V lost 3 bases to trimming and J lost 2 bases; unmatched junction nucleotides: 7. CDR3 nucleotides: TGCGCCAGCAGTGAATTTGGCGGGACAGGGGCCTACAATGAGCAGTTCTTC. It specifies CASSEFGGTGAYNEQFF.

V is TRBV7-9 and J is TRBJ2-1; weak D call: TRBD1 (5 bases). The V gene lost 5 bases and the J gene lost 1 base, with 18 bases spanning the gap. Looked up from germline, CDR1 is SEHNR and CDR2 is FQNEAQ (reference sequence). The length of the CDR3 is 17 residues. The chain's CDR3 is CASSPGGRGWSYNEQFF. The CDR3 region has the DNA TGTGCCAGCAGCCCTGGTGGTAGGGGATGGTCCTACAATGAGCAGTTCTTC.

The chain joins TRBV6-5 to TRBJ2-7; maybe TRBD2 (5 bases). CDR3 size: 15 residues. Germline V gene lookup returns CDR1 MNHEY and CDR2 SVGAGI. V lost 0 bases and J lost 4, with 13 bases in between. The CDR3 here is CASSYSKDSRYEQYF. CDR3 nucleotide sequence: TGTGCCAGCAGTTACTCCAAGGACTCGCGATACGAGCAGTACTTC.

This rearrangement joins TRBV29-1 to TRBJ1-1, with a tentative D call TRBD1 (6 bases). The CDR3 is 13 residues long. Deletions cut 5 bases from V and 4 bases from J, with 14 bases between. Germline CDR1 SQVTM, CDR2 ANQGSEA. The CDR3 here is CSVSGQSITEAFF. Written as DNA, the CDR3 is TGCAGCGTTTCAGGACAGTCTATCACTGAAGCTTTCTTT.

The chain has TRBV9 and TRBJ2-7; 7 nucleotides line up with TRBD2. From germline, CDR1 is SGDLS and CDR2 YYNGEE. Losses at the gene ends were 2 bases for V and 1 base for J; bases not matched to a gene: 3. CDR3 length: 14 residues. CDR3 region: CASSVGGKSYEQYF. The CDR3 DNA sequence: TGTGCCAGCAGCGTCGGGGGGAAGTCCTACGAGCAGTACTTC.

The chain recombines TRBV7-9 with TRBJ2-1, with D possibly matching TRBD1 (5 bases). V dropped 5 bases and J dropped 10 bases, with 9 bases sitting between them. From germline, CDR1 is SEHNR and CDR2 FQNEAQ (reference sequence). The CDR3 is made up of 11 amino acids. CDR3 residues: CASSPPGEQFF. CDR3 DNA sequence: TGTGCCAGCAGCCCGCCAGGGGAGCAGTTCTTC.

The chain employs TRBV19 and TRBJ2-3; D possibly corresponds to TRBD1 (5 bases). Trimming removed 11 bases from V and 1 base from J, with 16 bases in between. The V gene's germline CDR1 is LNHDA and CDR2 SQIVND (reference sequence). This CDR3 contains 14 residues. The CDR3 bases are TGTGCCTCTACCGCCGACAGCCGCACAGATACGCAGTATTTT. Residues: CASTADSRTDTQYF.

The CDR3 spells CASSLAAYGYTF. The CDR3 DNA is TGTGCCAGCAGCTTGGCGGCCTACGGCTACACCTTC. V gene TRBV7-9 combines with J gene TRBJ1-2; D is undetermined. Germline V gene data show CDR1 as SEHNR and CDR2 as FQNEAQ (reference sequence). Trimming pared 3 bases from V and 8 bases from J, leaving 10 bases between. This CDR3 contains 12 residues. Supplemented by reference TRBV7-9 and TRBJ1-2, the full variable domain reads DTGVSQNPRHKITKRGQNVTFRCDPISEHNRLYWYRQTLGQGPEFLTYFQNEAQLEKSRLLSDRFSAERPKGSFSTLEIQRTEQGDSAMYLCASSLAAYGYTFGSGTRLTVV.

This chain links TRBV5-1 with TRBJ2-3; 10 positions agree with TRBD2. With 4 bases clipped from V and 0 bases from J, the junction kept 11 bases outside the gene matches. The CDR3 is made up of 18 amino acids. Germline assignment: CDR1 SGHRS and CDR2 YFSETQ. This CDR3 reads CASSRTTSGFTSTDTQYF. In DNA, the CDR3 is TGCGCCAGCAGCCGAACGACTAGCGGGTTTACTAGCACAGATACGCAGTATTTT.

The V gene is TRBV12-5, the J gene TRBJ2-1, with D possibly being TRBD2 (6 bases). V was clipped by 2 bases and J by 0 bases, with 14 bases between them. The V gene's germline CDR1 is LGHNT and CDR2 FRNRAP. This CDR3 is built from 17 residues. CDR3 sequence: CASGLIAGRSSYNEQFF. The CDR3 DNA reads TGTGCTAGTGGTTTGATTGCGGGGAGGAGCTCCTACAATGAGCAGTTCTTC. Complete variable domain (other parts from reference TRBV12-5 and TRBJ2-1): DARVTQTPRHKVTEMGQEVTMRCQPILGHNTVFWYRQTMMQGLELLAYFRNRAPLDDSGMPKDRFSAEMPDATLATLKIQPSEPRDSAVYFCASGLIAGRSSYNEQFFGPGTRLTVL.